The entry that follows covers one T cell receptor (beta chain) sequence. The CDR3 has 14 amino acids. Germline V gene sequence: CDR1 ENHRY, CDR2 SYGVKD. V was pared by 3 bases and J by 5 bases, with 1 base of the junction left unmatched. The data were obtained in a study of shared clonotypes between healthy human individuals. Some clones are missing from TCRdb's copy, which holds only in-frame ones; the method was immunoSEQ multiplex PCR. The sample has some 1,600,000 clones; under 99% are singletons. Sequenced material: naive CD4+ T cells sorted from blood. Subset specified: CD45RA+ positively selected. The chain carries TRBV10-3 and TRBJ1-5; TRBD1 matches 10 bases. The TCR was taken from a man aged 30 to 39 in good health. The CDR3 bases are TGTGCCATCAGTGAAGGGACAGGGGATCAGCCCCAGCATTTT. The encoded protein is CAISEGTGDQPQHF.